This T cell receptor (beta chain) is from a study of prognosis after radiotherapy for stage I lung cancer. For the study at large: Patients with stage I non-small cell lung cancer joined the study from 2018 through early 2019.

Peripheral blood samples of 5 to 6 milliliters were drawn at each of two time points. Genomic DNA was the source, and TCR beta CDR3 was amplified from it by two-round multiplex PCR. Amplification in first-round PCR relied on primers specific to each TRBV and TRBJ gene. The authors ran second-round PCR with universal primers. TCRdb reanalysed the multiplex PCR reads using MiXCR and keeps one entry per CDR3 protein. The profile covers about 36,000 distinct CDR3 sequences, with around 35% appearing a single time and 15% to 20% taken by the ten largest. The table lists this clonotype with many counts. Sequenced material: PBMCs, taken before or after stereotactic body radiation therapy (not recorded which). The sequence was obtained from a donor over 45 with non-small cell lung cancer.

CDR3 in DNA: TGTGCCAGCAGCCCCGTACTAGCGGGAGGGGTTACAGATACGCAGTATTTT. It translates to CASSPVLAGGVTDTQYF. The chain recombines TRBV3-1 with TRBJ2-3, with TRBD2 matching over 13 bases. Germline V gives CDR1 LGHDT, CDR2 YNNKEL (reference sequence). V shed 4 bases and J 3 bases; nucleotides not matched to a gene: 7. The CDR3 is made up of 17 amino acids.